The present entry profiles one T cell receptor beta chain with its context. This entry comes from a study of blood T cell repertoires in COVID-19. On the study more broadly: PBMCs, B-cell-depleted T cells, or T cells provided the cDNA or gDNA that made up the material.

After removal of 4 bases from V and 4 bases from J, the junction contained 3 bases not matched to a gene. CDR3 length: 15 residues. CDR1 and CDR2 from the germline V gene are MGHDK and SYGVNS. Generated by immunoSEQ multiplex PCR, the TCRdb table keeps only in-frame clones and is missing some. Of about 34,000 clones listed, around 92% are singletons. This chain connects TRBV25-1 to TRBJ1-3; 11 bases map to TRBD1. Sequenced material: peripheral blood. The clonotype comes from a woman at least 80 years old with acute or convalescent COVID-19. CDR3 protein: CASSADRGQGNTIYF. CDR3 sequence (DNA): TGTGCCAGCAGTGCGGACAGGGGGCAAGGAAACACCATATATTTT.